Shown below are 26 T cell receptor beta chains from a single sample sequenced in a study of blood T cell repertoires in COVID-19. The data were produced by immunoSEQ multiplex PCR, yet TCRdb's version contains in-frame clones alone and is incomplete. The sample has 650,000 to 800,000 clones; about 87% are singletons. Material for sequencing was peripheral blood. The receptors stem from a woman aged 18-29 years with acute or convalescent COVID-19.

J is TRBJ1-3 and V is TRBV6-6; D is unclear. Germline V gene sequence: CDR1 MNHNY, CDR2 SVGAGI (reference sequence). The CDR3 is 14 amino acids. The V end lost 2 bases, the J end lost 0 bases, and 5 bases lay between the germline ends. The CDR3 nucleotides read TGTGCCAGCAGTTACCCGGTCTCTGGAAACACCATATATTTT. It yields the protein CASSYPVSGNTIYF.

CDR3 amino acids: CASSSGGTSGAYEQYF. DNA for the CDR3: TGTGCCAGCAGCTCGGGGGGAACTAGCGGTGCCTACGAGCAGTACTTC. The chain has TRBV7-9 and TRBJ2-7; 8 bases align to TRBD2. The CDR3 loop spans 16 amino acids. CDR1 and CDR2 (germline): SEHNR, FQNEAQ (reference sequence). The V gene end was trimmed by 4 bases and the J gene end by 2 bases; junction bases not matched to a gene: 10.

The chain links TRBV11-3 to TRBJ1-1, with 7 bases matching TRBD1. Unmatched junction bases numbered 4, after V lost 5 bases and J lost 1 base. Looked up from germline, CDR1 is SGHNT and CDR2 is YENEEA. CDR3 length: 14 residues. CDR3 residues: CASSSTGANTEAFF. In DNA, the CDR3 is TGTGCCAGCAGCAGCACAGGGGCGAACACTGAAGCTTTCTTT. The whole variable domain, filled in from reference TRBV11-3 and TRBJ1-1, reads EAGVVQSPRYKIIEKKQPVAFWCNPISGHNTLYWYLQNLGQGPELLIRYENEEAVDDSQLPKDRFSAERLKGVDSTLKIQPAELGDSAVYLCASSSTGANTEAFFGQGTRLTVV.

The gene calls are TRBV9 and TRBJ2-3; 8 bases align to TRBD1. V lost 0 bases to trimming and J lost 4 bases; unmatched junction nucleotides: 7. The germline CDR1 and CDR2 sequences are SGDLS and YYNGEE. The CDR3 is 16 amino acids. CDR3 region: CASSVAPGGVADTQYF. The CDR3 DNA reads TGTGCCAGCAGCGTAGCCCCAGGGGGCGTCGCAGATACGCAGTATTTT.

The rearrangement links TRBV27 to TRBJ1-4; D is unclear. V lost 3 bases and J lost 8, with 16 bases in between. This CDR3 spans 15 amino acids. In germline, CDR1 is MNHEY, CDR2 SMNVEV (reference sequence). CDR3 nucleotides: TGTGCCAGCAGTTTCGGCCCCTCTAGGAGGGAAAAACTGTTTTTT. Translation: CASSFGPSRREKLFF.

J is TRBJ1-1 and V is TRBV2; TRBD1 might be the D (6 bases). The germline V and J ends were trimmed by 3 bases and 8 bases, with 22 bases remaining between them. The CDR3 extends over 16 amino acids. Germline loops: CDR1 SNHLY, CDR2 FYNNEI. In DNA form, the CDR3 reads TGTGCCAGCAGTGACTCAGGGGTCGCTCTCTGGGGCGAAGCTTTCTTT. Encoded protein: CASSDSGVALWGEAFF.

This chain joins TRBV21-1 and TRBJ1-4; the table's D call TRBD1 went unverified against the DNA. TRBV21-1 is labeled a pseudogene. The CDR3 is made up of 14 amino acids. The CDR3 region is CASNEGARREKLFF. CDR3 nucleotide sequence: TGTGCCAGCAATGAGGGGGCGCGAAGGGAAAAACTGTTTTTT.

The chain recombines TRBV5-1 with TRBJ2-7; 9 bases line up with TRBD1. Trimming removed 0 bases from V and 3 bases from J; junction bases left unmatched: 7. Germline assignment: CDR1 SGHRS and CDR2 YFSETQ. This CDR3 spans 16 amino acids. The CDR3 coding sequence is TGCGCCAGCAGCTTGGCCGGCGGGACAGGGTTCTACGAGCAGTACTTC. This translates into CASSLAGGTGFYEQYF.

The chain recombines TRBV4-3 with TRBJ2-7, with TRBD2 identical over 9 bases. CDR1 is LGHNA and CDR2 is YSLEER in the germline V gene. The trim removed 4 bases at V and 5 bases at J, leaving 6 bases unmatched. CDR3 size: 14 residues. The CDR3: CASSLQAGGDEQYF. In DNA form, the CDR3 reads TGCGCCAGCAGCCTCCAAGCGGGGGGCGACGAGCAGTACTTC.

The chain uses TRBV2 and TRBJ1-1; D gene uncertain. The CDR3 loop spans 13 amino acids. Trimming cost V 8 bases and J 0 bases, with 10 bases left between them. The germline gives CDR1 SNHLY, CDR2 FYNNEI. CDR3 sequence reads: CASVQVMNTEAFF. As DNA, the CDR3 is TGTGCCAGCGTTCAGGTGATGAACACTGAAGCTTTCTTT.

The chain uses TRBV11-2 and TRBJ2-3; D is ambiguous. CDR1 is SGHAT, CDR2 FQNNGV, per germline. The CDR3 extends over 16 amino acids. The ends were cut back, 3 bases at V and 0 bases at J, with 13 bases in the middle. CDR3 region: CASSFFRGDSTDTQYF. The DNA for the CDR3 is TGTGCCAGCAGCTTTTTTCGCGGCGATAGCACAGATACGCAGTATTTT.

The chain combines TRBV19 with TRBJ2-1, with D tentatively TRBD1 (5 bases). The length of the CDR3 is 16 residues. V was shortened by 7 bases and J by 3 bases, with 19 bases between the two germline ends. CDR1 is LNHDA, CDR2 SQIVND, per germline (reference sequence). For the CDR3, the DNA is TGTGCCAGTACCCATCGGGCAGGGATAGGCTACAATGAGCAGTTCTTC. Translating it yields CASTHRAGIGYNEQFF.

In this sample, this clone turned up once. V gene TRBV5-1 combines with J gene TRBJ2-3; 8 bases agree with TRBD1. The CDR3 loop spans 17 amino acids. With 4 bases clipped from V and 0 bases from J, the junction kept 10 bases outside the gene matches. CDR1 and CDR2 (germline): SGHRS, YFSETQ. The CDR3 loop reads CASSPLGTGTSTDTQYF. The DNA for the CDR3 is TGCGCCAGCAGCCCACTGGGGACAGGAACTAGCACAGATACGCAGTATTTT. The entire variable domain, with the rest obtained from reference TRBV5-1 and TRBJ2-3, is as follows: KAGVTQTPRYLIKTRGQQVTLSCSPISGHRSVSWYQQTPGQGLQFLFEYFSETQRNKGNFPGRFSGRQFSNSRSEMNVSTLELGDSALYLCASSPLGTGTSTDTQYFGPGTRLTVL.

The rearrangement links TRBV5-1 to TRBJ2-3; 9 bases are a match to TRBD2. V lost 4 bases, J lost 0 bases, and 6 bases stayed unmatched. Germline CDR1 is SGHRS and CDR2 is YFSETQ. The CDR3 has 16 residues. As DNA, the CDR3 is TGCGCCAGCAGCCTCGGGACTAGCTATAGCACAGATACGCAGTATTTT. Translation gives CASSLGTSYSTDTQYF.

The chain is built from TRBV19 and TRBJ1-1; D is undetermined. CDR3 length: 13 residues. Germline CDR1 and CDR2: LNHDA and SQIVND (reference sequence). The V end lost 7 bases, the J end lost 0 bases, and 9 bases lay between the germline ends. CDR3 loop: CASTNLMNTEAFF. CDR3 DNA: TGTGCCAGTACAAACTTGATGAACACTGAAGCTTTCTTT. Together with reference TRBV19 and TRBJ1-1, the CDR3 gives the full variable domain: DGGITQSPKYLFRKEGQNVTLSCEQNLNHDAMYWYRQDPGQGLRLIYYSQIVNDFQKGDIAEGYSVSREKKESFPLTVTSAQKNPTAFYLCASTNLMNTEAFFGQGTRLTVV.

The chain couples TRBV4-1 to TRBJ2-1; TRBD1 matches 10 bases. The CDR3 is made up of 17 amino acids. The germline V gene has CDR1 MGHRA and CDR2 YSYEKL. Trimming removed 1 base from V and 0 bases from J; junction bases left unmatched: 3. The CDR3 coding sequence is TGCGCCAGCAGCCAAGGGACAGGGGGTAACTCCTACAATGAGCAGTTCTTC. Translating gives CASSQGTGGNSYNEQFF.

The V call is TRBV18, the J call TRBJ1-1; 7 bases are shared with TRBD1. Germline V gives CDR1 KGHSH, CDR2 LQKENI. This CDR3 has 17 residues. The V segment lost 6 bases and the J segment 0 bases; nucleotides outside the gene matches: 13. This CDR3 reads CASSPFPGQPMNTEAFF. DNA of the CDR3: TGTGCCAGCTCGCCTTTCCCGGGACAGCCAATGAACACTGAAGCTTTCTTT. The variable domain in full, with the rest retrieved from reference TRBV18 and TRBJ1-1, is NAGVMQNPRHLVRRRGQEARLRCSPMKGHSHVYWYRQLPEEGLKFMVYLQKENIIDESGMPKERFSAEFPKEGPSILRIQQVVRGDSAAYFCASSPFPGQPMNTEAFFGQGTRLTVV.

The gene calls are TRBV7-6 and TRBJ1-6; D perhaps matches TRBD1 (5 bases). V was shortened by 5 bases and J by 7 bases, with 18 bases between the two germline ends. The CDR3 spans 16 residues. CDR1 and CDR2 (germline): SGHVS, FNYEAQ. The DNA of the CDR3 is TGTGCCAGCAGCCGGACACCACGGGGGGGAAATTCACCCCTCCACTTT. Protein product: CASSRTPRGGNSPLHF.

This clone was detected only a few times. V usage is TRBV19 and J usage is TRBJ1-1; TRBD1 aligns across 7 bases. This CDR3 is 15 amino acids long. The germline gives CDR1 LNHDA, CDR2 SQIVND (reference sequence). The V and J ends lost 4 bases and 1 base, in that order; junction bases with no gene match: 6. The CDR3 protein is CASSTTGLGNTEAFF. The CDR3 DNA follows: TGTGCCAGTAGTACGACAGGGCTCGGGAACACTGAAGCTTTCTTT.

The chain links TRBV6-5 to TRBJ1-2, with D hard to call. CDR1 and CDR2 from the germline V gene are MNHEY and SVGAGI. The CDR3 runs 15 residues. V gave up 6 bases and J gave up 6 bases, with 20 bases separating them. CDR3 loop: CASSQDPGGKHGYTF. The CDR3 DNA reads as TGTGCCAGCAGCCAAGATCCGGGAGGAAAGCATGGCTACACCTTC.

The chain couples TRBV5-1 to TRBJ2-7, with D perhaps matching TRBD1 (6 bases). CDR1 and CDR2 (germline): SGHRS, YFSETQ. The CDR3 has 15 residues. The V and J ends lost 0 bases and 2 bases respectively, with 12 bases between them. CDR3 DNA sequence: TGCGCCAGCAGCTTGGCCCTGGGGGCGACCTACGAGCAGTACTTC. This codes for CASSLALGATYEQYF.

The chain recombines TRBV6-5 with TRBJ2-1; 13 positions match TRBD2. V lost 6 bases to trimming and J lost 6 bases; unmatched junction nucleotides: 5. CDR1 and CDR2 (germline): MNHEY, SVGAGI. CDR3 length: 15 residues. CDR3 sequence (DNA): TGTGCCAGCAGCAAACTAGCGGGGGGGCCCAATGAGCAGTTCTTC. Encoded protein: CASSKLAGGPNEQFF.

V gene TRBV21-1 combines with J gene TRBJ1-6; the table names TRBD1, a call not compared with the DNA. TRBV21-1 constitutes a pseudogene. The CDR3 loop spans 15 amino acids. In DNA form, the CDR3 reads TGTGCCAGCAGCATCGGACAGGGATGGGAATCACCCCTCCACTTT. Protein product: CASSIGQGWESPLHF.

V is TRBV6-6 and J is TRBJ1-1; a weak D match, TRBD1 (6 bases). V was trimmed by 10 bases and J by 1 base, leaving 19 bases between them. The germline V gene has CDR1 MNHNY and CDR2 SVGAGI (reference sequence). The CDR3 runs to 15 residues. CDR3 DNA sequence: TGTGCCACCCGGGGGGGGGCCGCGCCGAACACTGAAGCTTTCTTT. Amino acids: CATRGGAAPNTEAFF.

This rearrangement joins TRBV11-2 to TRBJ2-7, with D possibly being TRBD2 (6 bases). Trimming removed 2 bases at V and 1 base at J, with 12 bases between. This CDR3 contains 15 residues. The V gene's germline CDR1 is SGHAT and CDR2 FQNNGV. The CDR3 protein is CASSLFRGWSYEQYF. CDR3 DNA sequence: TGTGCCAGCAGCTTATTCCGGGGGTGGTCCTACGAGCAGTACTTC.

The rearrangement uses TRBV6-5 and TRBJ1-1, with unresolved D. The V gene's germline CDR1 is MNHEY and CDR2 SVGAGI. Trimming removed 6 bases from V and 1 base from J, with 9 bases in between. There are 13 residues in the CDR3. CDR3 amino acids: CASSPTTNTEAFF. CDR3 coding DNA: TGTGCCAGCAGCCCAACTACGAACACTGAAGCTTTCTTT.